This TCR beta chain came from a study of neurological immune-mediated disorders. Study-wide results and caveats: Neither clinical nor MRI features were associated with the multiple sclerosis repertoire cluster.

CDR3 size: 17 residues. The germline V gene encodes CDR1 MGHRA and CDR2 YSYEKL. V lost 1 base to trimming and J lost 5 bases, with 20 bases between them. cDNA was made by 5'RACE with 10-nucleotide random UMIs. One entry per CDR3 protein results from TCRdb running MiXCR on the 5' RACE reads. The sample yields approximately 40,000 distinct CDR3 sequences, 3% to 4.5% seen once. In its sample, this clonotype was seen many times. Its matching antigen is unknown. Sequencing was performed on PBMCs. The clonotype comes from a man between 25 and 39 years old with multiple sclerosis. The V gene is TRBV4-1, the J gene TRBJ1-2; D is perhaps TRBD1 (5 bases). The CDR3 loop is CASSQARDRDYFYGYTF. DNA of the CDR3: TGCGCCAGCAGCCAAGCCCGGGACCGCGATTATTTTTATGGCTACACCTTC.